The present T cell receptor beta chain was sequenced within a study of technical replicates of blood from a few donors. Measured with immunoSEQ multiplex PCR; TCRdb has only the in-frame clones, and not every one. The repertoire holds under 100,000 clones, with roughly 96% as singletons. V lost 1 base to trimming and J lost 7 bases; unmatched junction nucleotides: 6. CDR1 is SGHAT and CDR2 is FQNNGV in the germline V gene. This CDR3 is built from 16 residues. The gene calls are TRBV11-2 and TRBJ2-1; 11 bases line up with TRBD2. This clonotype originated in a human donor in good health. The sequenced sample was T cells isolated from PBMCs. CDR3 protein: CASSLAASGRLNEQFF. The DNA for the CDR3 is TGTGCCAGCAGCTTAGCTGCTAGCGGGAGGCTGAATGAGCAGTTCTTC. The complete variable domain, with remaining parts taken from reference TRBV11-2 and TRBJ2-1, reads EAGVAQSPRYKIIEKRQSVAFWCNPISGHATLYWYQQILGQGPKLLIQFQNNGVVDDSQLPKDRFSAERLKGVDSTLKIQPAKLEDSAVYLCASSLAASGRLNEQFFGPGTRLTVL.